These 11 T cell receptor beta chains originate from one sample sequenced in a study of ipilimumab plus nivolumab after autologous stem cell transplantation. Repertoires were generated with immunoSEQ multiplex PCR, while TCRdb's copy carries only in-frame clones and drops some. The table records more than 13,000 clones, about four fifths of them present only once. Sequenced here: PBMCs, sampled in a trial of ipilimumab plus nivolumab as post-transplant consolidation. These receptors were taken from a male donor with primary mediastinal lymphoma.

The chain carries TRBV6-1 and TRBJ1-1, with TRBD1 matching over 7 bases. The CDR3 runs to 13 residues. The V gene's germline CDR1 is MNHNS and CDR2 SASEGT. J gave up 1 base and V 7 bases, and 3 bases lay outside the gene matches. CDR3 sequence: CASTAGGNTEAFF. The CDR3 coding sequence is TGTGCCAGCACAGCAGGGGGGAACACTGAAGCTTTCTTT.

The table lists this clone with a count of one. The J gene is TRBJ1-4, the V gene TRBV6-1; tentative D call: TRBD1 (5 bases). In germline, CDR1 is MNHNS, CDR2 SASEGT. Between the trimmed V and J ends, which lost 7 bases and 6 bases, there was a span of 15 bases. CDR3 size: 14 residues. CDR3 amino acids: CASTTEQGYEKLFF. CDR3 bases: TGTGCCAGCACAACGGAGCAGGGTTATGAAAAACTGTTTTTT.

In nucleotides, the CDR3 is TGTGCCAGCAGGGCCACTAGTCTGGAGACCCAGTACTTC. It translates to CASRATSLETQYF. V and J are TRBV6-5 and TRBJ2-5, with a tentative D call TRBD2 (5 bases). Germline CDR1 MNHEY, CDR2 SVGAGI. This CDR3 region has 13 residues. V gave up 6 bases and J gave up 5 bases, with 13 bases separating them.

This CDR3 is CASSHNKGAANYGYTF. In nucleotides, the CDR3 is TGTGCCAGCAGCCATAACAAGGGGGCGGCTAACTATGGCTACACCTTC. The J gene is TRBJ1-2, the V gene TRBV28; 7 bases are shared with TRBD1. With V trimmed by 6 bases and J by 0 bases, 10 bases remained unmatched. Germline lookup yields CDR1 MDHEN and CDR2 SYDVKM. CDR3 length: 16 amino acids.

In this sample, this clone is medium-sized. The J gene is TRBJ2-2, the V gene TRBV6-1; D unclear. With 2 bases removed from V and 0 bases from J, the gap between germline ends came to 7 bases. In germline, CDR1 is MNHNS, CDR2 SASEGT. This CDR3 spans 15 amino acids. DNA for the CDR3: TGTGCCAGCAGTGAACTGCACACGAACACCGGGGAGCTGTTTTTT. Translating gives CASSELHTNTGELFF.

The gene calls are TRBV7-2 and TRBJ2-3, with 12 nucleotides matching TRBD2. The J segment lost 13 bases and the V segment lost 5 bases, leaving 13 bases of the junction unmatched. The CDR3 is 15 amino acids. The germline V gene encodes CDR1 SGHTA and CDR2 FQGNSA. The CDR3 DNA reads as TGTGCCAGCAGCCCCAGACTAGCGGGGGTGCCCTTGGAGTATTTT. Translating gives CASSPRLAGVPLEYF.

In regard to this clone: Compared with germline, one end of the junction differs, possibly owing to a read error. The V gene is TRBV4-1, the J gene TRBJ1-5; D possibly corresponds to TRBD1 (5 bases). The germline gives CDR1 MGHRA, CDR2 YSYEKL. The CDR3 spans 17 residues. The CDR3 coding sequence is TGCGCCAGCACCCAAGCGGATATGGGGGTGAGCAATCAGCCCCAGCATTTT. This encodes CASTQADMGVSNQPQHF.

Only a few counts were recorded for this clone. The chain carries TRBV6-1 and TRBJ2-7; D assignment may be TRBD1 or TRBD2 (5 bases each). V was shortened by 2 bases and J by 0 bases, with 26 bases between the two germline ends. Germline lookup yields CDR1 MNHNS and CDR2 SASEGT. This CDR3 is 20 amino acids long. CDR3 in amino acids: CASSEIVTSGRGSRSYEQYF. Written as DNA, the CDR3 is TGTGCCAGCAGTGAAATTGTAACATCTGGTCGGGGCTCGCGCTCCTACGAGCAGTACTTC.

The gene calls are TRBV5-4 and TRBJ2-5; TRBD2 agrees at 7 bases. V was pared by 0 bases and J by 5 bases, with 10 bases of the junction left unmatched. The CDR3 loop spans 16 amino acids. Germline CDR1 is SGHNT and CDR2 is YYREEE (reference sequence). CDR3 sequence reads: CASSLDGGGPRETQYF. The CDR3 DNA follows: TGTGCCAGCAGCTTGGATGGGGGAGGGCCTCGGGAGACCCAGTACTTC.

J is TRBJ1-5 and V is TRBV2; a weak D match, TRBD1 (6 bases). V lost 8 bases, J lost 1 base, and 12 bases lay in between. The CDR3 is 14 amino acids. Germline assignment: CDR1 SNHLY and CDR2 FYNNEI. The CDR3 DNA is TGTGCCAGCTCTGGACAGTTGAGCAATCAGCCCCAGCATTTT. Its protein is CASSGQLSNQPQHF.

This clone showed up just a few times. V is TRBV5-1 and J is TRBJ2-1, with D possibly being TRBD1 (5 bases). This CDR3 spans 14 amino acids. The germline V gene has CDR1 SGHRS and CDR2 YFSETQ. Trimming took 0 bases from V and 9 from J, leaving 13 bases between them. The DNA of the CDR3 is TGCGCCAGCAGCTTGGTAACAGGTGGACGTGAGCAGTTCTTC. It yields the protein CASSLVTGGREQFF. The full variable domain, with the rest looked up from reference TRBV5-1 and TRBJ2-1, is KAGVTQTPRYLIKTRGQQVTLSCSPISGHRSVSWYQQTPGQGLQFLFEYFSETQRNKGNFPGRFSGRQFSNSRSEMNVSTLELGDSALYLCASSLVTGGREQFFGPGTRLTVL.